This T cell receptor beta chain stems from a study of blood T cell repertoires in COVID-19. Study details: PBMCs, B-cell-depleted T cells, or T cells provided the cDNA or gDNA that made up the material.

Germline lookup yields CDR1 SGHRS and CDR2 YFSETQ. CDR3 length: 15 residues. V lost 1 base to trimming and J lost 3 bases, with 13 bases between them. Living in 24 US areas, the participants were between roughly 18 and 89 years of age. The protocol was immunoSEQ multiplex PCR, while the TCRdb copy is restricted to in-frame clones and leaves out a portion. The sample records 200,000 to 300,000 clones, about 87% being singletons. The V gene is TRBV5-1, the J gene TRBJ1-1; no definite D call. The receptor's source is a woman between 35 and 50 years old with acute COVID-19. The source material was PBMCs or T cells enriched from blood (not recorded which). DNA for the CDR3: TGCGCCAGCAGCTTGTTTGGCCGACGGGACACTGAAGCTTTCTTT. This encodes CASSLFGRRDTEAFF.